Presented here are 10 T cell receptor beta chains from one specimen sequenced in a study of cytomegalovirus exposure and HLA in healthy donors. Primers: 60 Vbeta forward and 13 Jbeta reverse. This table comes from immunoSEQ multiplex PCR, and its TCRdb copy is limited to in-frame clones, with some not included. Among 180,000 or so clones listed, more than 65% were seen once. Sequenced input: PBMCs. The source is a woman in her twenties or thirties in good health and CMV-seropositive.

The chain joins TRBV2 to TRBJ2-7, with D possibly being TRBD2 (6 bases). The CDR3 is 12 amino acids. V gave up 8 bases and J gave up 5 bases, with 13 bases separating them. Germline V gene data show CDR1 as SNHLY and CDR2 as FYNNEI. CDR3 sequence reads: CASGRGINEQYF. The CDR3 region has the DNA TGTGCCAGCGGTCGGGGGATTAACGAGCAGTACTTC.

With regard to this clone: Additional DNA sequences in this sample encode the identical CDR3. The chain is built from TRBV11-2 and TRBJ1-2; D may be TRBD1 (5 bases). This CDR3 contains 12 residues. V lost 3 bases to trimming and J lost 6 bases, with 8 bases between them. Germline lookup yields CDR1 SGHAT and CDR2 FQNNGV. CDR3 coding DNA: TGTGCCAGCAGCTTGGGCAGGGATGGCTACACCTTC. Translated: CASSLGRDGYTF.

The table lists this clone with a few counts. This rearrangement joins TRBV5-1 to TRBJ2-2; weak D call: TRBD1 (8 bases). V was pared by 1 base and J by 4 bases, with 14 bases between. The CDR3 length is 16 residues. Germline V gene sequence: CDR1 SGHRS, CDR2 YFSETQ. The CDR3 here is CASSLRGGQVTGELFF. The CDR3 nucleotides are TGCGCCAGCAGCTTGAGGGGGGGACAGGTCACCGGGGAGCTGTTTTTT.

This chain uses TRBV10-3 with TRBJ1-1; 8 nucleotides align to TRBD1. V lost 8 bases, J lost 5 bases, and 13 bases stayed unmatched. CDR1 and CDR2 from the germline V gene are ENHRY and SYGVKD. This CDR3 contains 15 residues. CDR3: CAIGVRQGKGTEAFF. The CDR3 bases are TGTGCCATCGGGGTACGACAGGGGAAGGGGACTGAAGCTTTCTTT.

V and J are TRBV7-9 and TRBJ1-5, with 7 bases matching TRBD1. CDR3 length: 16 residues. The trim removed 3 bases at V and 3 bases at J, leaving 8 bases unmatched. Germline CDR1 is SEHNR and CDR2 is FQNEAQ (reference sequence). This chain's CDR3 is CASSLGTASFNQPQHF. In DNA form, the CDR3 reads TGTGCCAGCAGCTTGGGGACAGCCAGCTTCAATCAGCCCCAGCATTTT.

The rearrangement joins TRBV4-1 to TRBJ2-3; D is unresolved. Germline V gene data show CDR1 as MGHRA and CDR2 as YSYEKL. The CDR3 covers 15 residues. Trimming took 1 base from V and 4 from J, leaving 12 bases between them. As DNA, the CDR3 is TGCGCCAGCAGCCAAGTAGGCCTCGCGGCAGATACGCAGTATTTT. Its translation: CASSQVGLAADTQYF.

V gene TRBV11-2 combines with J gene TRBJ2-3, with TRBD2 matching 11 bases. CDR1 SGHAT and CDR2 FQNNGV come from the germline V gene. Trimming removed 3 bases from V and 4 bases from J; junction bases left unmatched: 6. The CDR3 has 16 residues. The CDR3 nucleotides read TGTGCCAGCAGCTTCGATAGCGGGGGGGCGGCAGATACGCAGTATTTT. Protein sequence: CASSFDSGGAADTQYF.

The V and J genes are TRBV5-1 and TRBJ2-2, with TRBD1 matching over 8 bases. This CDR3 region has 15 residues. Germline V CDR1 and CDR2: SGHRS, YFSETQ. With 4 bases clipped from V and 0 bases from J, the junction kept 2 bases outside the gene matches. The CDR3 region has the DNA TGCGCCAGCAGCAGGGGACAGGCGAACACCGGGGAGCTGTTTTTT. Amino acid sequence: CASSRGQANTGELFF.

The CDR3 spells CASSQEDRFHTQYF. DNA of the CDR3: TGCGCCAGCAGCCAAGAGGACAGATTTCATACGCAGTATTTT. This chain connects TRBV4-3 to TRBJ2-3, with D tentatively TRBD1 (6 bases). The V and J ends lost 0 bases and 7 bases respectively, with 11 bases between them. This CDR3 region has 14 residues. CDR1 LGHNA and CDR2 YSLEER come from the germline V gene.

This chain links TRBV10-2 with TRBJ1-2, with D uncertain. Trimming shortened V by 7 bases and J by 2 bases, and 14 bases separated the two germline ends. CDR3 length equals 14 residues. Germline V gives CDR1 WSHSY, CDR2 SAAADI. The CDR3 loop reads CASNAEGRNYGYTF. In nucleotides, the CDR3 is TGCGCCAGCAATGCGGAGGGCCGAAACTATGGCTACACCTTC.